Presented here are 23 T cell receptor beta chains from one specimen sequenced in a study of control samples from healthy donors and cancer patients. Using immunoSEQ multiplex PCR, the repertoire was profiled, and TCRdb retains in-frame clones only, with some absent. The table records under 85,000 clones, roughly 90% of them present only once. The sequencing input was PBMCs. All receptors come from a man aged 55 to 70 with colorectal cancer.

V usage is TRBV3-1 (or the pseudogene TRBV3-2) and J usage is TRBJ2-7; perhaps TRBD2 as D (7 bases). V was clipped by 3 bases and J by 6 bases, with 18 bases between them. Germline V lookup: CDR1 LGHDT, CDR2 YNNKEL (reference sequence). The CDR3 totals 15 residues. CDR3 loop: CASSHLRGAASEQYF. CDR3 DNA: TGTGCCAGCAGCCATCTCCGGGGGGCCGCCTCCGAGCAGTACTTC.

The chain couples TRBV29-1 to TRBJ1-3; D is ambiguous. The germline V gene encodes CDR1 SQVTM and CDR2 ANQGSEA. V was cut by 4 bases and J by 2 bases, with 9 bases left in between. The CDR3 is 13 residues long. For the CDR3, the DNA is TGCAGCGTTGTTATGGTAGCTGGAAACACCATATATTTT. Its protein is CSVVMVAGNTIYF.

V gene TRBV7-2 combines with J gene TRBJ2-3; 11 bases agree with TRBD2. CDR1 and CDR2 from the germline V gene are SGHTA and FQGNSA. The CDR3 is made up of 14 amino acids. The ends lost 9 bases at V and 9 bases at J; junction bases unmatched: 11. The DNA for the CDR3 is TGTGCCAGTAGGATAGCGGGGGGGCTGGTAACGCAGTATTTT. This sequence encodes CASRIAGGLVTQYF.

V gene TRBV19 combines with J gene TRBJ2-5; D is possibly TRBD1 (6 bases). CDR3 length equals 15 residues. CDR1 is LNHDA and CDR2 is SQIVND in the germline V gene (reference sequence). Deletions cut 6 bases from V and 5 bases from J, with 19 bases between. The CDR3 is CASRGQLASMETQYF. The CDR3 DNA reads TGTGCCAGTAGAGGACAGCTGGCATCTATGGAGACCCAGTACTTC. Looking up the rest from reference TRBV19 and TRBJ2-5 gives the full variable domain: DGGITQSPKYLFRKEGQNVTLSCEQNLNHDAMYWYRQDPGQGLRLIYYSQIVNDFQKGDIAEGYSVSREKKESFPLTVTSAQKNPTAFYLCASRGQLASMETQYFGPGTRLLVL.

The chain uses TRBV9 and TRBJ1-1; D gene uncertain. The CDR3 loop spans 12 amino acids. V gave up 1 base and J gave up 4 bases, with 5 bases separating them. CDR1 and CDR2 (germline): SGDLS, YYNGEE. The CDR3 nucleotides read TGTGCCAGCAGCGTACTCCCCACTGAAGCTTTCTTT. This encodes CASSVLPTEAFF. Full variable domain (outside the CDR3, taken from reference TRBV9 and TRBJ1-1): DSGVTQTPKHLITATGQRVTLRCSPRSGDLSVYWYQQSLDQGLQFLIQYYNGEERAKGNILERFSAQQFPDLHSELNLSSLELGDSALYFCASSVLPTEAFFGQGTRLTVV.

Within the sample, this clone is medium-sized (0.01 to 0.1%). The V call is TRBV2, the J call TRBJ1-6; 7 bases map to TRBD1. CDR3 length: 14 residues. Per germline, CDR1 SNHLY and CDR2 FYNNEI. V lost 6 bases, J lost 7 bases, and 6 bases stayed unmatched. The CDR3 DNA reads TGTGCCAGCAGACGACAGGGCGTCAATTCACCCCTCCACTTT. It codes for CASRRQGVNSPLHF.

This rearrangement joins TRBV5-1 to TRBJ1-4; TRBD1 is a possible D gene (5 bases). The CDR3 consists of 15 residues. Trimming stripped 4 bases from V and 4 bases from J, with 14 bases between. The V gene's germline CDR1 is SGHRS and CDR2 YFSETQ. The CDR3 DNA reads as TGCGCCAGCAGCAGACAAACCGGGGGTAATGAAAAACTGTTTTTT. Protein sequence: CASSRQTGGNEKLFF.

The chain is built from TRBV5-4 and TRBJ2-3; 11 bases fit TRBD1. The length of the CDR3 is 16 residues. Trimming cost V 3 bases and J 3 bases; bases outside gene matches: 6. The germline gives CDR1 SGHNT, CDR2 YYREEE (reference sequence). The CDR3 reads CASSSPRDRGTDTQYF. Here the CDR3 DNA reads TGTGCCAGCAGCTCGCCCCGGGACAGGGGGACAGATACGCAGTATTTT.

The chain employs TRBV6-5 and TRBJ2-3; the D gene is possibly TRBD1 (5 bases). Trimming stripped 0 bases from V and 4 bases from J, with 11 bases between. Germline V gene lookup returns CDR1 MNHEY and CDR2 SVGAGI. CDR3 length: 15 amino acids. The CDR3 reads CASSYSQGWADTQYF. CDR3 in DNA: TGTGCCAGCAGTTACTCCCAGGGCTGGGCAGATACGCAGTATTTT.

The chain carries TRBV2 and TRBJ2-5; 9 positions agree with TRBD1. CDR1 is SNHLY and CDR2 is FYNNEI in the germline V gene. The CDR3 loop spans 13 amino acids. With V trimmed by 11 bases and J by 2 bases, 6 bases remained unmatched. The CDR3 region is CAGYRGPQETQYF. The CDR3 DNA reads TGTGCCGGTTACAGGGGGCCTCAAGAGACCCAGTACTTC.

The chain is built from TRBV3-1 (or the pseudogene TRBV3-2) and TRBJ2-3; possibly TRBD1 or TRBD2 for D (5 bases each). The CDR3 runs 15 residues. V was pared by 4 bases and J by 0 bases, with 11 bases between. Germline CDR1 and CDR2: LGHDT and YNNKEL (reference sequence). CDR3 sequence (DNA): TGTGCCAGCAGCCCGGGGACCCTTAGCACAGATACGCAGTATTTT. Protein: CASSPGTLSTDTQYF.

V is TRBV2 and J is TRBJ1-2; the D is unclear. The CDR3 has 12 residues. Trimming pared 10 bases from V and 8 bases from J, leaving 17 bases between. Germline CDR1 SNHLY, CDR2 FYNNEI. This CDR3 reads CATSSARYGYTF. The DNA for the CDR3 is TGTGCCACCTCCTCCGCGAGGTACGGCTACACCTTC.

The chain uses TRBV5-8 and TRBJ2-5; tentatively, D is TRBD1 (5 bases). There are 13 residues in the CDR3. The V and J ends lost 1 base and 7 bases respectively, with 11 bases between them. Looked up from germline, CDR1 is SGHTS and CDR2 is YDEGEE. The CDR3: CASSLTGQGTQYF. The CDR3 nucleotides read TGTGCCAGCAGCTTGACAGGTCAGGGGACCCAGTACTTC.

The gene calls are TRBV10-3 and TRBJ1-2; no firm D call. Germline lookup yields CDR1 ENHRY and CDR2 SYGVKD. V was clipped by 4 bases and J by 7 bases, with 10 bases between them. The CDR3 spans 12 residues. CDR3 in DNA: TGTGCCATCAGTGCCGGTCAGGCTGGCTACACCTTC. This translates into CAISAGQAGYTF.

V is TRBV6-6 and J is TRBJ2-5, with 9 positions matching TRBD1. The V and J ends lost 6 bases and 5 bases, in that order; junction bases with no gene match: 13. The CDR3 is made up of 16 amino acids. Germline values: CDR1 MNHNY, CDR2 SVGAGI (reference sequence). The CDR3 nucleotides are TGTGCCAGCAGCTCGGGACAGGGCTCAAGGGGGGAGACCCAGTACTTC. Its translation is CASSSGQGSRGETQYF.

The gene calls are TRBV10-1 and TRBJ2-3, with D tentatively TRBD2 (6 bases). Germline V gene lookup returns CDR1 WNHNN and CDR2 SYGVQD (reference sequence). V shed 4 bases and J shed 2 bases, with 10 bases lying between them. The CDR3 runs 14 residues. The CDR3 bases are TGCGCCAGCAGTGCGGGACTTACCACAGATACGCAGTATTTT. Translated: CASSAGLTTDTQYF.

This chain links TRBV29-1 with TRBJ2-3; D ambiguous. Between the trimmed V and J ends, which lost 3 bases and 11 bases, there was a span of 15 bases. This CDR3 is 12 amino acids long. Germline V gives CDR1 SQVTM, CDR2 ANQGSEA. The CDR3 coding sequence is TGCAGCGTTGAGGGTGCCGGGCTAGGGCAGTATTTT. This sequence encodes CSVEGAGLGQYF.

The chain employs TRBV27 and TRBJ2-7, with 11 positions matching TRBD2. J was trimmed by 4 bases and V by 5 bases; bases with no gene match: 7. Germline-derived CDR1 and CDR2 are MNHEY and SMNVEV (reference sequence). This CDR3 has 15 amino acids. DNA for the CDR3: TGTGCCAGCAGTGCGACGACTAGCGGGGAGTACGAGCAGTACTTC. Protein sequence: CASSATTSGEYEQYF.

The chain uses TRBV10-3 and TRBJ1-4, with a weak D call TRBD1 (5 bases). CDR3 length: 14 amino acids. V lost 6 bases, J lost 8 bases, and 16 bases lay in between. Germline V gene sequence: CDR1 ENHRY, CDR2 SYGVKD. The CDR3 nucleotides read TGTGCCATCAGCGACGGGACCCAGAGGGAAAAACTGTTTTTT. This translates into CAISDGTQREKLFF.

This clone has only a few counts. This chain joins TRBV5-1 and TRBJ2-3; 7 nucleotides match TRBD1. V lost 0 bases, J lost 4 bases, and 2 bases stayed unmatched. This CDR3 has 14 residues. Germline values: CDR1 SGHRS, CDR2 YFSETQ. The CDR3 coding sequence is TGCGCCAGCAGCTTGGGAGGGGGCTCAGATACGCAGTATTTT. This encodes CASSLGGGSDTQYF. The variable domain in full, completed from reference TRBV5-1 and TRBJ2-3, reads KAGVTQTPRYLIKTRGQQVTLSCSPISGHRSVSWYQQTPGQGLQFLFEYFSETQRNKGNFPGRFSGRQFSNSRSEMNVSTLELGDSALYLCASSLGGGSDTQYFGPGTRLTVL.

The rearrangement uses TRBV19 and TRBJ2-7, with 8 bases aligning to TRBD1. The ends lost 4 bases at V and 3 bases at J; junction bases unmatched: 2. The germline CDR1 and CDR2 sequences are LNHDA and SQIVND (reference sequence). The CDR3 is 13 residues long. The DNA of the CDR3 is TGTGCCAGTAGTAGCGACAGGGGCTACGAGCAGTACTTC. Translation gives CASSSDRGYEQYF.

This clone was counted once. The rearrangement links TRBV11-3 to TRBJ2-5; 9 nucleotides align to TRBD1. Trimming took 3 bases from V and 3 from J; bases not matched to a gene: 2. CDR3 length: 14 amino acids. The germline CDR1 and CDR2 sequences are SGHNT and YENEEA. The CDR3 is CASSFRDREETQYF. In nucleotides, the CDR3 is TGTGCCAGCAGCTTCCGGGACAGGGAAGAGACCCAGTACTTC.

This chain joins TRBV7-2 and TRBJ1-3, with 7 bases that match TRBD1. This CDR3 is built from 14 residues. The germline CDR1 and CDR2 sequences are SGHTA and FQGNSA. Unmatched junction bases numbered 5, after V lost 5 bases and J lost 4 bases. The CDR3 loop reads CASSIGTVGNTIYF. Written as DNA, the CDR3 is TGTGCCAGCAGCATCGGGACAGTGGGAAACACCATATATTTT.